This TCR beta chain was captured by sequencing in a study of T cell responses to AZD1222 COVID-19 vaccine (dated by TCRdb to the early 2020s). About the investigation overall: Because spike-specific TCR depth and breadth did not differ between the two schedules, AZD1222 recipients who got a second dose at roughly 4 weeks were pooled with those who got a second dose at roughly 12 weeks. A total of 233 trial participants underwent TCR sequencing, of whom 200 to 220 had received two doses of AZD1222 and roughly 26 had received two doses of the MenACWY control vaccine. Trial participants were enrolled by age into 18-55, 56-69 and 70-plus year subgroups, with approximately 150, 28 and 58 TCR-sequenced participants respectively.

Notes on this clone: Which antigen it targets is not known. Base-call qualities are not available, and no considerably larger clone is one nucleotide away.

The CDR3 regions of human TCRbeta chains were analyzed by immunosequencing. On the authors' methods: TCRs in the repertoires were compared against a reference library of SARS-CoV-2-specific TCRs that had been generated with the MIRA antigen-specificity platform. Breadth was defined as the fraction of unique TCRs that were SARS-CoV-2-associated, and depth was defined as the fraction of total T cells that were SARS-CoV-2-associated. Using the MIRA data, each spike-specific TCR was mapped to the spike region that the TCR reacts to and placed in a CD4 or CD8 class. Log10-transformed breadth and depth values were compared by one-way ANOVA with Sidak's multiple comparisons tests. This immuneACCESS table, as held by TCRdb, lists in-frame sequences with V and J called but not all clones. Of the missing ones, under half trace to an unresolved V gene in checked studies; the others have no known cause. V, J and clone size derive from that table, while D and trimming were established from the DNA sequence. The sample profile shows about 96,000 clones; roughly nine tenths of them were found once. The top ten clones comprise 1.6% of the sample.

Read against the paper, the sample's time point label means: baseline before first vaccination. Vaccinee samples came from UK trials COV001 and COV002, including a single-blind randomized controlled phase 2/3 trial of AZD1222 (ChAdOx1 nCoV-19) in healthy adults. For TCRbeta chain sequencing, PBMC samples were collected from trial participants at day 0 and at day 28 after the second dose. The study at large found these results: After two AZD1222 doses, both the breadth and the depth of spike-specific TCRs were significantly higher than at day 0 and than in MenACWY recipients. The whole spike protein was spanned by vaccine-associated CD4 TCRs, and dominant responses were seen in regions 160-218 and 743-854. In the small 56-69-year group, the increase in depth fell short of significance, most likely because of low power. Reportedly, close to half of the unique spike-specific TCRs recognized epitopes lying outside the regions that are mutated in the B.1.351 and B.1.1.7 variants. Because no day 14 peak-response samples were available, repertoires were characterized only after the peak T cell response. Conclusions about previously exposed vaccinees are limited, since just 6 or 7 AZD1222 recipients were seropositive for SARS-CoV-2 at baseline. Participants were mostly white British, with more females than males. The authors suggested clonal diversity may have been underestimated.

For CDR1 and CDR2, the germline V gene lists MNHEY and SVGAGI. From the cysteine up to the phenylalanine, the CDR3 has a length of 14 residues. Just the 42-base CDR3 DNA is kept, in frame starting at base 1. Trimming takes 2 bases from V and 3 bases from J, and the germline ends sit 10 bases apart. The sample consisted of peripheral blood, taken on day 0 of AZD1222 vaccination. The chain employs TRBV6-5 and TRBJ1-1; too little of a D gene remains to name it. This TCR came from an adult in good health. This receptor has the CDR3 CASSYKSMDTEAFF. The bases are TGTGCCAGCAGTTACAAATCGATGGACACTGAAGCTTTCTTT.